This TCR beta chain stems from a study of T cell repertoires in cytomegalovirus infection. TCRdb ran MiXCR on the reads and lists one entry per CDR3 protein. Among 450,000 to 650,000 distinct CDR3 sequences listed, 26% were seen once. Study-level results: Within the response measured ex vivo, HLA-C-restricted CMV-specific TCR beta clonotypes were dominant.

This CDR3 has 14 residues. The V and J ends lost 6 bases and 6 bases respectively, with 14 bases between them. This clonotype came up a few times. The antigen remains undetermined. Sequencing input: PBMCs. The rearrangement joins TRBV12-3 or TRBV12-4 to TRBJ1-4; a possible D gene is TRBD1 (5 bases). The clonotype originates from a human donor in good health (CMV status not recorded). Some clones in this sample may be carry-over from other donors' samples. CDR3 amino acids: CASSGASHYEKLFF. CDR3 DNA: TGTGCCAGCAGCGGGGCCTCCCACTATGAAAAACTGTTTTTT.